This passage covers 22 T cell receptor beta chains from one sample sequenced in a study of vaccination effects on CD4 cells after COVID-19. The repertoire was sequenced with immunoSEQ multiplex PCR; TCRdb's copy has only in-frame clones and lacks some. The table lists tens of thousands of clones, around 69% of them singletons, with around 2.4% in the top ten. For these TCRs, the target antigens are not known. Subsequent to a culture period of approximately 11 days, CD4+ T cells were isolated. Vaccine administered to participants consisted of two doses of either BNT162b2 or mRNA-1273. Material: CD4+ T cells from PBMCs cultured without peptide, obtained after COVID-19 vaccination. The receptors were sampled from a human donor who received a COVID-19 vaccine.

V and J are TRBV18 and TRBJ1-2, with D tentatively TRBD1 (6 bases). This CDR3 has 15 amino acids. Trimming removed 0 bases at V and 4 bases at J, with 12 bases between. Germline V gene sequence: CDR1 KGHSH, CDR2 LQKENI. CDR3 nucleotides: TGTGCCAGCTCACCACCCGGGGGCCCCACCTATGGCTACACCTTC. Its translation: CASSPPGGPTYGYTF.

Here the CDR3 reads CASSRRGLGTSEETQYF. The DNA for the CDR3 is TGTGCCAGCAGCCGCCGCGGCCTCGGGACTAGCGAAGAGACCCAGTACTTC. The chain links TRBV7-8 to TRBJ2-5, with TRBD2 identical over 10 bases. The CDR3 has 17 amino acids. Trimming at V came to 5 bases and at J to 3 bases, leaving 12 bases not matched to a gene. Per germline, CDR1 SGHVS and CDR2 FQNEAQ.

This clone appeared a single time. This rearrangement joins TRBV2 to TRBJ1-6, with TRBD1 identical over 7 bases. V dropped 5 bases and J dropped 5; count of bases not matched to a gene: 12. CDR1 and CDR2 from the germline V gene are SNHLY and FYNNEI. The CDR3 runs 17 residues. CDR3 sequence (DNA): TGTGCCAGCAGTACACAGCCGGGACAGAGACATAATTCACCCCTCCACTTT. Its translation is CASSTQPGQRHNSPLHF.

The sample holds a few counts of this clone. This sequence joins TRBV4-2 and TRBJ2-1, with 9 positions matching TRBD2. Per germline, CDR1 LGHNA and CDR2 YNFKEQ. V was clipped by 0 bases and J by 6 bases; unmatched bases: 6. The length of the CDR3 is 16 residues. DNA of the CDR3: TGTGCCAGCAGCCAAGAAGGGCGGGGGGGCCGCAATGAGCAGTTCTTC. This codes for CASSQEGRGGRNEQFF.

The chain is built from TRBV7-2 and TRBJ1-2; TRBD1 aligns across 7 bases. The CDR3 sequence is 14 residues long. V shed 1 base and J 5 bases; nucleotides not matched to a gene: 4. Germline CDR1 reads SGHTA; CDR2 reads FQGNSA. CDR3 amino acids: CASSLVSGQYGYTF. CDR3 nucleotide sequence: TGTGCCAGCAGCTTAGTGTCGGGACAGTATGGCTACACCTTC.

V usage is TRBV6-1 and J usage is TRBJ1-1; D unclear. V lost 0 bases to trimming and J lost 2 bases, with 4 bases between them. Per the germline V gene, CDR1 is MNHNS and CDR2 is SASEGT. The CDR3 totals 13 residues. DNA of the CDR3: TGTGCCAGCAGTGAAGCTGGTAACACTGAAGCTTTCTTT. This encodes CASSEAGNTEAFF.

This clone has just a few counts. The J gene is TRBJ1-1, the V gene TRBV7-8, with D tentatively TRBD1 (5 bases). Trimming took 4 bases from V and 4 from J, leaving 13 bases between them. The CDR3 is made up of 14 amino acids. Germline lookup yields CDR1 SGHVS and CDR2 FQNEAQ. The chain's CDR3 is CASSSRGGGTEAFF. The CDR3 DNA reads as TGTGCCAGCAGCTCCCGGGGGGGTGGCACTGAAGCTTTCTTT.

The chain carries TRBV2 and TRBJ2-5, with D hard to call. V shed 1 base and J shed 0 bases, with 6 bases lying between them. Germline V lookup: CDR1 SNHLY, CDR2 FYNNEI. This CDR3 comprises 14 residues. The chain's CDR3 is CASSEGTYQETQYF. The DNA for the CDR3 is TGTGCCAGCAGTGAAGGGACCTACCAAGAGACCCAGTACTTC. Full variable domain (outside the CDR3, taken from reference TRBV2 and TRBJ2-5): EPEVTQTPSHQVTQMGQEVILRCVPISNHLYFYWYRQILGQKVEFLVSFYNNEISEKSEIFDDQFSVERPDGSNFTLKIRSTKLEDSAMYFCASSEGTYQETQYFGPGTRLLVL.

The rearrangement links TRBV12-5 to TRBJ1-6; 9 bases map to TRBD1. The CDR3 covers 13 residues. Germline CDR1 and CDR2: LGHNT and FRNRAP. Trimming at V came to 6 bases and at J to 10 bases, leaving 4 bases not matched to a gene. The CDR3 DNA follows: TGTGCTAGTGGCCGACAGGGGGGATCACCCCTCCACTTT. Encoded protein: CASGRQGGSPLHF.

The CDR3: CASSSTGGSSYEQYV. For the CDR3, the DNA is TGTGCCAGCAGTTCTACAGGGGGCAGCTCCTACGAGCAGTACGTC. The chain has TRBV28 and TRBJ2-7; 9 positions agree with TRBD1. This CDR3 is built from 15 residues. Trimming cost V 4 bases and J 0 bases; bases outside gene matches: 4. CDR1 is MDHEN, CDR2 SYDVKM, per germline.

The chain has TRBV29-1 and TRBJ1-2; 8 nucleotides line up with TRBD1. Germline lookup yields CDR1 SQVTM and CDR2 ANQGSEA. With V trimmed by 4 bases and J by 5 bases, 3 bases remained unmatched. This CDR3 is 12 amino acids long. CDR3 loop: CSVGTGSYGYTF. CDR3 DNA: TGCAGCGTTGGGACAGGGAGTTATGGCTACACCTTC.

The gene calls are TRBV24-1 and TRBJ2-2; TRBD1 is a possible D gene (7 bases). Germline loops: CDR1 KGHDR, CDR2 SFDVKD. Between the trimmed V and J ends, which lost 4 bases and 6 bases, there was a span of 17 bases. The CDR3 spans 16 residues. The CDR3 reads CATSDPTRGEAGELFF. In DNA form, the CDR3 reads TGTGCCACCAGTGACCCGACCAGGGGGGAAGCCGGGGAGCTGTTTTTT.

The V and J genes are TRBV9 and TRBJ1-3, with a weak D call TRBD1 (6 bases). Germline-derived CDR1 and CDR2 are SGDLS and YYNGEE. This CDR3 has 14 amino acids. V was pared by 4 bases and J by 8 bases, with 16 bases between. The CDR3 loop reads CASSPRTSGDTIYF. DNA for the CDR3: TGTGCCAGCAGCCCCCGGACATCAGGGGACACCATATATTTT.

The chain has TRBV25-1 and TRBJ2-1; D gene uncertain. The V end lost 1 base, the J end lost 7 bases, and 5 bases lay between the germline ends. Germline V CDR1 and CDR2: MGHDK, SYGVNS. The CDR3 contains 12 residues. Here the CDR3 DNA reads TGTGCCAGCAGTGAATCCCCGAATGAGCAGTTCTTC. Its protein is CASSESPNEQFF.

The chain combines TRBV11-3 with TRBJ2-5; 7 positions agree with TRBD1. Germline V gives CDR1 SGHNT, CDR2 YENEEA. The length of the CDR3 is 13 residues. Trimming removed 4 bases from V and 5 bases from J; junction bases left unmatched: 4. The CDR3 protein is CASSSTGRETQYF. CDR3 DNA sequence: TGTGCCAGCAGCTCGACAGGGCGGGAGACCCAGTACTTC.

This clone was detected a few times. CDR3 residues: CSVDFSGGGTGELFF. The CDR3 DNA follows: TGCAGCGTTGATTTTTCGGGGGGGGGCACCGGGGAGCTGTTTTTT. The V call is TRBV29-1, the J call TRBJ2-2; 8 bases align to TRBD2. This CDR3 has 15 amino acids. With 3 bases clipped from V and 4 bases from J, the junction kept 7 bases outside the gene matches. Germline CDR1 is SQVTM and CDR2 is ANQGSEA.

The chain uses TRBV7-3 and TRBJ2-3, with 13 bases matching TRBD2. Trimming cost V 5 bases and J 4 bases; bases outside gene matches: 3. Germline V gene data show CDR1 as SGHTA and CDR2 as FQGTGA. The CDR3 sequence is 15 residues long. The CDR3 bases are TGTGCCAGCAGCCTAGGACTAGCGGGGGCAGATACGCAGTATTTT. Amino acids: CASSLGLAGADTQYF.

V gene TRBV12-5 combines with J gene TRBJ2-5, with D tentatively TRBD2 (6 bases). This CDR3 has 14 residues. Germline values: CDR1 LGHNT, CDR2 FRNRAP. The V end lost 5 bases, the J end lost 4 bases, and 14 bases lay between the germline ends. The DNA for the CDR3 is TGTGCTAGTGGTGAGGGGCAGGGAGGAGAGACCCAGTACTTC. This gives the protein CASGEGQGGETQYF. Filled out from reference TRBV12-5 and TRBJ2-5, the complete variable domain reads DARVTQTPRHKVTEMGQEVTMRCQPILGHNTVFWYRQTMMQGLELLAYFRNRAPLDDSGMPKDRFSAEMPDATLATLKIQPSEPRDSAVYFCASGEGQGGETQYFGPGTRLLVL.

The chain uses TRBV2 and TRBJ2-3; the match to TRBD2 covers 12 bases. The germline V gene encodes CDR1 SNHLY and CDR2 FYNNEI. The junction had 3 bases not matched to a gene; V was cut back by 6 bases and J by 2 bases. CDR3 length: 15 amino acids. CDR3 in DNA: TGTGCCAGCAGCCTAGCGGGGGGGGACACAGATACGCAGTATTTT. This gives the protein CASSLAGGDTDTQYF.

This chain connects TRBV6-5 to TRBJ1-1; a possible D gene is TRBD1 (5 bases). Trimming stripped 3 bases from V and 9 bases from J, with 8 bases between. Germline V gene sequence: CDR1 MNHEY, CDR2 SVGAGI. The CDR3 contains 11 residues. The CDR3 reads CASSYGGQAFF. The CDR3 nucleotides are TGTGCCAGCAGTTATGGGGGTCAAGCTTTCTTT.

The chain links TRBV5-1 to TRBJ2-7; D perhaps matches TRBD1 (6 bases). Trimming cost V 0 bases and J 2 bases, with 6 bases left between them. Looked up from germline, CDR1 is SGHRS and CDR2 is YFSETQ. This CDR3 comprises 13 residues. The CDR3 DNA is TGCGCCAGCAGCTTGGGGGGGCCCTACGAGCAGTACGTC. Translated, it gives CASSLGGPYEQYV.

J is TRBJ2-5 and V is TRBV5-1; TRBD1 aligns across 11 bases. The CDR3 consists of 16 residues. In germline, CDR1 is SGHRS, CDR2 YFSETQ. Trimming removed 0 bases from V and 5 bases from J; junction bases left unmatched: 6. This CDR3 is CASSLAARTGGETQYF. The CDR3 nucleotides are TGCGCCAGCAGCTTGGCCGCCCGGACAGGGGGCGAGACCCAGTACTTC. The whole variable domain, filled in from reference TRBV5-1 and TRBJ2-5, reads KAGVTQTPRYLIKTRGQQVTLSCSPISGHRSVSWYQQTPGQGLQFLFEYFSETQRNKGNFPGRFSGRQFSNSRSEMNVSTLELGDSALYLCASSLAARTGGETQYFGPGTRLLVL.